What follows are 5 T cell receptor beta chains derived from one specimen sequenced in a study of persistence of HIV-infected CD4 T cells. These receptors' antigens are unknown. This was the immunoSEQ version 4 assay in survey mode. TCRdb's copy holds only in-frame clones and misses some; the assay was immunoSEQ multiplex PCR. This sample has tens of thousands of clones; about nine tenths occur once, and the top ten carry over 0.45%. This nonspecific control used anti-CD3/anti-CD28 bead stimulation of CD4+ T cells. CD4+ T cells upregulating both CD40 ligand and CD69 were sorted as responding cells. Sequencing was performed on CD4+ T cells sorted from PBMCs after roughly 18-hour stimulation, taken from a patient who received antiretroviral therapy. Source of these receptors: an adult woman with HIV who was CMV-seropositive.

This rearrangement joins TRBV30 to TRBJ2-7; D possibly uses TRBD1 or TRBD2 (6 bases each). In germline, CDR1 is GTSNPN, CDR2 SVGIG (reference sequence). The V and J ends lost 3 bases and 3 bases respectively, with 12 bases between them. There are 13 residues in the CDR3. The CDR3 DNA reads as TGTGCCTGGAGGGCCGGGGGCGTCTACGAGCAGTACTTC. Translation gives CAWRAGGVYEQYF.

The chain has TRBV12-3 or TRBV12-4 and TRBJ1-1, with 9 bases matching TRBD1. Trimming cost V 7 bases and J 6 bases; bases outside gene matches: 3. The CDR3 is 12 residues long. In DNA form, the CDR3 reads TGTGCCAGCAAGGGGGACAGGGCTGAAGCTTTCTTT. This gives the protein CASKGDRAEAFF.

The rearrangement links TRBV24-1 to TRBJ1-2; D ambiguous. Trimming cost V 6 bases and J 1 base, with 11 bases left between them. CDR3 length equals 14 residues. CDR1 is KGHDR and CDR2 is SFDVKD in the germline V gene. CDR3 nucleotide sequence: TGTGCCACCAGTTTCGGAGCCAATAACTATGGCTACACCTTC. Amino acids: CATSFGANNYGYTF.

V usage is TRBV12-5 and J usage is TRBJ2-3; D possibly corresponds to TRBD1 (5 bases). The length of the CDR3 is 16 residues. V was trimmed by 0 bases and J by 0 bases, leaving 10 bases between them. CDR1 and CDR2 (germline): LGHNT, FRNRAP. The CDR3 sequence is CASGLVIAGSTDTQYF. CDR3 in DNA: TGTGCTAGTGGTTTGGTAATTGCAGGGAGCACAGATACGCAGTATTTT.

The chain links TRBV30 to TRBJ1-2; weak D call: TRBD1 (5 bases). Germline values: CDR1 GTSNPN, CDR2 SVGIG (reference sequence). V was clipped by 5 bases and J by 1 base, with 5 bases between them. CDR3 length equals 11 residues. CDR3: CAWGGNYGYTF. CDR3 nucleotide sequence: TGTGCCTGGGGGGGTAACTATGGCTACACCTTC.